The 25 T cell receptor beta chains listed next were all sequenced from one sample in a study of response to subunit inactivated influenza vaccine. TCRdb independently ran MiXCR on the RT-PCR reads; one entry per CDR3 protein. The sample consists of about 830,000 distinct CDR3 sequences, approximately 17% of them appearing once. Sequencing was performed on PBMCs from blood, taken more than 4 days after vaccination. All receptors come from a man aged 50-60 years who received an inactivated influenza vaccine.

The chain has TRBV20-1 and TRBJ2-3; 8 bases align to TRBD2. CDR3 length: 15 amino acids. Per germline, CDR1 DFQATT and CDR2 SNEGSKA (reference sequence). J lost 3 bases, V lost 2 bases, and 7 bases had no gene match. The CDR3 region has the DNA TGCAGTGCTAGAATTGGTAGCGGGGCAACAGATACGCAGTATTTT. This gives the protein CSARIGSGATDTQYF.

This clonotype was recorded once. V gene TRBV11-2 combines with J gene TRBJ2-2, with no clear D. The V gene's germline CDR1 is SGHAT and CDR2 FQNNGV. V lost 4 bases, J lost 2 bases, and 14 bases lay in between. The CDR3 has 16 residues. The CDR3: CASSSSTGLNTGELFF. The CDR3 DNA reads TGTGCCAGCAGCTCCAGCACGGGTCTAAACACCGGGGAGCTGTTTTTT.

This clonotype was counted at least ten times. J is TRBJ2-2 and V is TRBV20-1; a possible D gene is TRBD2 (5 bases). The V gene lost 3 bases and the J gene lost 0 bases, with 8 bases spanning the gap. The CDR3 covers 14 residues. Germline-derived CDR1 and CDR2 are DFQATT and SNEGSKA (reference sequence). The CDR3 region has the DNA TGCAGTGCTAGCATCGGGACGAACACCGGGGAGCTGTTTTTT. Amino acids: CSASIGTNTGELFF.

This clonotype occurred a few times. This chain uses TRBV20-1 with TRBJ2-2; D is unresolved. Per germline, CDR1 DFQATT and CDR2 SNEGSKA (reference sequence). The CDR3 covers 15 residues. With 6 bases removed from V and 1 base from J, the gap between germline ends came to 15 bases. In nucleotides, the CDR3 is TGCAGTGCGCCTCGTCGACGTGTGAACACCGGGGAGCTGTTTTTT. Its protein is CSAPRRRVNTGELFF.

This clonotype occurred a few times. The chain links TRBV27 to TRBJ2-2, with 10 bases lining up with TRBD1. The CDR3 contains 16 residues. Looked up from germline, CDR1 is MNHEY and CDR2 is SMNVEV (reference sequence). V dropped 4 bases and J dropped 0; count of bases not matched to a gene: 2. The chain's CDR3 is CASSSTGGANTGELFF. CDR3 in DNA: TGTGCCAGCAGTTCGACAGGGGGCGCGAACACCGGGGAGCTGTTTTTT.

The J gene is TRBJ2-3, the V gene TRBV20-1, with D possibly matching TRBD2 (7 bases). Trimming cost V 3 bases and J 4 bases, with 20 bases left between them. The CDR3 runs to 16 residues. CDR1 and CDR2 from the germline V gene are DFQATT and SNEGSKA (reference sequence). CDR3 bases: TGCAGTGCTAGCGGGGGGCCCTCGGGAGGCGCAGATACGCAGTATTTT. It yields the protein CSASGGPSGGADTQYF.

The chain employs TRBV3-1 and TRBJ2-1, with 12 positions matching TRBD2. The CDR3 length is 15 residues. Germline assignment: CDR1 LGHDT and CDR2 YNNKEL (reference sequence). V gave up 1 base and J gave up 7 bases; unmatched junction bases: 2. CDR3 amino acids: CASSQVLAGGNEQFF. The CDR3 DNA follows: TGTGCCAGCAGCCAAGTACTAGCGGGAGGTAATGAGCAGTTCTTC.

The chain recombines TRBV4-3 with TRBJ2-3; D may be TRBD1 (6 bases). The CDR3 totals 17 residues. Germline-derived CDR1 and CDR2 are LGHNA and YSLEER. V lost 0 bases to trimming and J lost 2 bases, with 15 bases between them. The CDR3: CASSQDYRDPVTDTQYF. Written as DNA, the CDR3 is TGCGCCAGCAGCCAAGACTACAGGGACCCTGTCACAGATACGCAGTATTTT.

This clonotype was detected only a few times. V and J are TRBV29-1 and TRBJ1-2; D perhaps matches TRBD1 (6 bases). V was cut by 6 bases and J by 3 bases, with 14 bases left in between. This CDR3 has 13 amino acids. CDR1 is SQVTM and CDR2 is ANQGSEA in the germline V gene. This chain's CDR3 is CSVNKQGDYGYTF. CDR3 nucleotides: TGCAGCGTCAACAAACAGGGAGACTATGGCTACACCTTC. The full variable domain, in which reference TRBV29-1 and TRBJ1-2 provide the parts outside the CDR3, is SAVISQKPSRDICQRGTSLTIQCQVDSQVTMMFWYRQQPGQSLTLIATANQGSEATYESGFVIDKFPISRPNLTFSTLTVSNMSPEDSSIYLCSVNKQGDYGYTFGSGTRLTVV.

The V and J genes are TRBV2 and TRBJ2-7; no firm D call. The V end lost 5 bases, the J end lost 3 bases, and 11 bases lay between the germline ends. The CDR3 spans 13 residues. In germline, CDR1 is SNHLY, CDR2 FYNNEI. For the CDR3, the DNA is TGTGCCAGCAGTCCGGGTTCCCGCTACGAGCAGTACTTC. Protein product: CASSPGSRYEQYF.

The chain has TRBV5-5 and TRBJ1-2; D is ambiguous. Between the trimmed V and J ends, which lost 7 bases and 0 bases, there was a span of 16 bases. Looked up from germline, CDR1 is SGHKS and CDR2 is YYEKEE (reference sequence). The length of the CDR3 is 15 residues. The CDR3, as DNA: TGTGCCAGCGGCTCCGGTAGCGGTTCTAACTATGGCTACACCTTC. As protein: CASGSGSGSNYGYTF. The full variable domain, completed using reference TRBV5-5 and TRBJ1-2, is DAGVTQSPTHLIKTRGQQVTLRCSPISGHKSVSWYQQVLGQGPQFIFQYYEKEERGRGNFPDRFSARQFPNYSSELNVNALLLGDSALYLCASGSGSGSNYGYTFGSGTRLTVV.

The chain combines TRBV18 with TRBJ1-1, with D perhaps matching TRBD1 (5 bases). The germline gives CDR1 KGHSH, CDR2 LQKENI. CDR3 length: 14 amino acids. V lost 2 bases, J lost 0 bases, and 7 bases lay in between. This CDR3 reads CASSPRQLNTEAFF. The CDR3 DNA reads TGTGCCAGCTCACCAAGACAGCTGAACACTGAAGCTTTCTTT.

The sample holds a few counts of this clonotype. The chain couples TRBV5-6 to TRBJ2-2; D remains ambiguous. This CDR3 contains 15 residues. Between the trimmed V and J ends, which lost 0 bases and 1 base, there was a span of 7 bases. Germline CDR1 reads SGHDT; CDR2 reads YYEEEE. This CDR3 is CASSLDPRNTGELFF. CDR3 DNA sequence: TGTGCCAGCAGCTTGGATCCCAGGAACACCGGGGAGCTGTTTTTT.

This clonotype was detected a few times. The gene calls are TRBV20-1 and TRBJ2-7, with TRBD2 as a possible D gene (6 bases). The germline CDR1 and CDR2 sequences are DFQATT and SNEGSKA (reference sequence). The CDR3 covers 14 residues. V was pared by 5 bases and J by 2 bases, with 16 bases between. The chain's CDR3 is CSAAPDTSTYEQYF. For the CDR3, the DNA is TGCAGTGCTGCCCCGGACACTAGCACCTACGAGCAGTACTTC.

The chain uses TRBV18 and TRBJ2-1; D is unresolved. This CDR3 has 15 amino acids. Germline V lookup: CDR1 KGHSH, CDR2 LQKENI. V dropped 3 bases and J dropped 6 bases, with 15 bases sitting between them. The DNA of the CDR3 is TGTGCCAGCTCACCCTATTTGGTTCAGCCCAATGAGCAGTTCTTC. This encodes CASSPYLVQPNEQFF.

V gene TRBV20-1 combines with J gene TRBJ2-7; 13 bases are a match to TRBD2. V lost 3 bases to trimming and J lost 2 bases; unmatched junction nucleotides: 4. CDR3 length: 15 residues. CDR1 is DFQATT, CDR2 SNEGSKA, per germline (reference sequence). DNA of the CDR3: TGCAGTGCTAGGACTAGCGGGGGGTGGACCTACGAGCAGTACTTC. This codes for CSARTSGGWTYEQYF.

This clonotype came up a few times. The gene calls are TRBV24-1 and TRBJ2-5; 10 nucleotides line up with TRBD1. The length of the CDR3 is 16 residues. The germline CDR1 and CDR2 sequences are KGHDR and SFDVKD. V dropped 4 bases and J dropped 2; count of bases not matched to a gene: 6. CDR3 in amino acids: CATSERQGAMQETQYF. The CDR3 nucleotides are TGTGCCACCAGTGAGAGACAGGGGGCAATGCAAGAGACCCAGTACTTC.

The chain carries TRBV5-5 and TRBJ1-1, with D tentatively TRBD1 (5 bases). Germline V lookup: CDR1 SGHKS, CDR2 YYEKEE (reference sequence). Between the trimmed V and J ends, which lost 3 bases and 4 bases, there was a span of 16 bases. This CDR3 is built from 15 residues. In DNA form, the CDR3 reads TGTGCCAGCAGCTCAGAACCAGGGAGATCCACTGAAGCTTTCTTT. This codes for CASSSEPGRSTEAFF.

This chain connects TRBV20-1 to TRBJ2-1; TRBD2 agrees at 11 bases. The junction had 6 bases not matched to a gene; V was cut back by 4 bases and J by 4 bases. CDR1 is DFQATT and CDR2 is SNEGSKA in the germline V gene (reference sequence). The CDR3 runs to 15 residues. DNA for the CDR3: TGCAGTGCTAAGAAGACTAGCGGGATATACAATGAGCAGTTCTTC. Amino acids: CSAKKTSGIYNEQFF.

This clonotype was observed a few times. The CDR3 is CASSPPVGDSYTGELFF. In nucleotides, the CDR3 is TGTGCCAGCTCACCACCGGTGGGAGACAGCTACACCGGGGAGCTGTTTTTT. This sequence joins TRBV18 and TRBJ2-2; D possibly matches TRBD1 or TRBD2 (5 bases each). Trimming pared 0 bases from V and 3 bases from J, leaving 14 bases between. Germline CDR1 reads KGHSH; CDR2 reads LQKENI. This CDR3 is 17 amino acids long.

The chain couples TRBV5-1 to TRBJ2-7; 9 bases fit TRBD1. Per the germline V gene, CDR1 is SGHRS and CDR2 is YFSETQ. After removal of 4 bases from V and 5 bases from J, the junction contained 10 bases not matched to a gene. CDR3 length: 15 amino acids. The CDR3 DNA reads as TGCGCCAGCAGCATCGGGACAGGGAGCATCAACGAGCAGTACTTC. Its translation is CASSIGTGSINEQYF.

This clonotype has only a few counts. The chain recombines TRBV12-3 or TRBV12-4 with TRBJ2-5, with a possible D match to TRBD1 (5 bases). The CDR3 runs 13 residues. Trimming cost V 6 bases and J 4 bases, with 12 bases left between them. CDR3 nucleotides: TGTGCCAGCAGGACAGTGGGTGGAGAGACCCAGTACTTC. Translation: CASRTVGGETQYF.

The table lists this clonotype with a few counts. This chain uses TRBV7-2 with TRBJ2-2; TRBD2 agrees at 8 bases. The CDR3 runs to 17 residues. V shed 5 bases and J 6 bases; nucleotides not matched to a gene: 14. The V gene's germline CDR1 is SGHTA and CDR2 FQGNSA. The CDR3 loop is CASSPEGAGGWSGELFF. The CDR3 region has the DNA TGTGCCAGCAGCCCCGAAGGGGCGGGAGGATGGTCCGGGGAGCTGTTTTTT. The full variable domain, completed using reference TRBV7-2 and TRBJ2-2, is GAGVSQSPSNKVTEKGKDVELRCDPISGHTALYWYRQSLGQGLEFLIYFQGNSAPDKSGLPSDRFSAERTGGSVSTLTIQRTQQEDSAVYLCASSPEGAGGWSGELFFGEGSRLTVL.

V usage is TRBV4-3 and J usage is TRBJ2-2, with D unresolved. CDR1 is LGHNA, CDR2 YSLEER, per germline. Deletions cut 3 bases from V and 6 bases from J, with 11 bases between. This CDR3 region has 14 residues. CDR3 in DNA: TGCGCCAGCAGCCAGAGACCAAACTCCGGGGAGCTGTTTTTT. It encodes CASSQRPNSGELFF.

V usage is TRBV20-1 and J usage is TRBJ2-5, with D perhaps TRBD1 or TRBD2 (5 bases each). Germline V gives CDR1 DFQATT, CDR2 SNEGSKA (reference sequence). CDR3 length: 16 amino acids. V was cut by 1 base and J by 0 bases, with 15 bases left in between. CDR3 sequence reads: CSARGWASRDQETQYF. The CDR3 DNA sequence: TGCAGTGCTAGAGGATGGGCTAGCAGGGACCAAGAGACCCAGTACTTC.